The 21 T cell receptor beta chains below were found in one sample sequenced in a study of T cell responses to AZD1222 COVID-19 vaccine. Using immunoSEQ multiplex PCR, the repertoire was profiled, and TCRdb retains in-frame clones only, with some absent. The sample holds some 84,000 clones; roughly nine tenths are singletons and the top ten take approximately 10%. The specimen comprised peripheral blood, sampled 28 days after the second AZD1222 dose. These receptors all stem from an adult who received the AZD1222 COVID-19 vaccine.

This chain links TRBV6-1 with TRBJ2-5, with D hard to call. This CDR3 contains 14 residues. Germline V gene sequence: CDR1 MNHNS, CDR2 SASEGT. Trimming took off 0 bases at V and 1 base at J, with 6 bases between the two ends. The chain's CDR3 is CASSEAGTQETQYF. The CDR3 coding sequence is TGTGCCAGCAGTGAAGCGGGCACCCAAGAGACCCAGTACTTC.

This chain connects TRBV2 to TRBJ2-5; D is uncertain. Trimming shortened V by 6 bases and J by 2 bases, and 4 bases separated the two germline ends. CDR1 and CDR2 from the germline V gene are SNHLY and FYNNEI. The CDR3 runs to 11 residues. Written as DNA, the CDR3 is TGTGCCAGCAGCTGGCAAGAGACCCAGTACTTC. Protein: CASSWQETQYF.

This clone was detected only a few times. The chain combines TRBV11-3 with TRBJ2-5; D is uncertain. V was trimmed by 5 bases and J by 2 bases, leaving 9 bases between them. The germline CDR1 and CDR2 sequences are SGHNT and YENEEA. The CDR3 has 13 residues. The CDR3 nucleotides are TGTGCCAGCAGCACCTACGGGCAAGAGACCCAGTACTTC. Residues: CASSTYGQETQYF.

This chain connects TRBV23-1 to TRBJ2-5, with 7 bases lining up with TRBD2. TRBV23-1 is assigned to the ORF class and has an uncertain function. V dropped 6 bases and J dropped 3; count of bases not matched to a gene: 7. The CDR3 extends over 14 amino acids. This CDR3 reads CASREASGKETQYF. CDR3 in DNA: TGCGCCAGCAGAGAGGCTAGCGGAAAAGAGACCCAGTACTTC.

The V call is TRBV9, the J call TRBJ1-6; 8 nucleotides agree with TRBD1. The CDR3 runs to 14 residues. Per the germline V gene, CDR1 is SGDLS and CDR2 is YYNGEE. Germline trimming cut 4 bases from V and 6 bases from J; bases unmatched to any gene: 3. The CDR3 loop reads CASSRDRTNSPLHF. CDR3 sequence (DNA): TGTGCCAGCAGCCGGGACAGGACTAATTCACCCCTCCACTTT.

This chain joins TRBV19 and TRBJ1-5; 9 bases agree with TRBD1. CDR3 length: 15 residues. Losses at the gene ends were 5 bases for V and 3 bases for J; bases not matched to a gene: 5. Germline CDR1 and CDR2: LNHDA and SQIVND (reference sequence). This chain's CDR3 is CASSLGQGHNQPQHF. The CDR3 DNA is TGTGCCAGTAGTTTGGGACAGGGCCACAATCAGCCCCAGCATTTT.

This clone occurred once. The CDR3 DNA reads TGTGCCAGTAGTACACTAAGAGGGTCCTACGAGCAGTACTTC. Encoded protein: CASSTLRGSYEQYF. This chain connects TRBV19 to TRBJ2-7, with D possibly TRBD2 on 5 matching bases. This CDR3 has 14 amino acids. V was trimmed by 4 bases and J by 1 base, leaving 11 bases between them. The germline V gene has CDR1 LNHDA and CDR2 SQIVND (reference sequence).

The chain has TRBV7-2 and TRBJ2-1; D not resolved. The CDR3 is 12 amino acids. V dropped 4 bases and J dropped 7 bases, with 8 bases sitting between them. The germline CDR1 and CDR2 sequences are SGHTA and FQGNSA. The CDR3 sequence: CASSSYWNEQFF. The CDR3 nucleotides are TGTGCCAGCAGCTCCTATTGGAATGAGCAGTTCTTC.

This clone was counted once. The V call is TRBV18, the J call TRBJ2-7, with TRBD2 matching over 12 bases. Trimming removed 0 bases from V and 3 bases from J; junction bases left unmatched: 6. The CDR3 extends over 17 amino acids. Germline V gives CDR1 KGHSH, CDR2 LQKENI. The CDR3 spells CASSPPASGGADYEQYF. The CDR3 DNA sequence: TGTGCCAGCTCACCACCCGCTAGCGGGGGGGCGGACTACGAGCAGTACTTC. The full variable domain, rest sourced from reference TRBV18 and TRBJ2-7, is NAGVMQNPRHLVRRRGQEARLRCSPMKGHSHVYWYRQLPEEGLKFMVYLQKENIIDESGMPKERFSAEFPKEGPSILRIQQVVRGDSAAYFCASSPPASGGADYEQYFGPGTRLTVT.

The CDR3 spells CASGLGRRSGYEKLFF. CDR3 in DNA: TGTGCTAGTGGTTTGGGACGGAGGTCAGGGTATGAAAAACTGTTTTTT. V usage is TRBV12-5 and J usage is TRBJ1-4; possible D gene TRBD1, 5 bases. Trimming removed 1 base at V and 6 bases at J, with 15 bases between. The germline V gene encodes CDR1 LGHNT and CDR2 FRNRAP. CDR3 length equals 16 residues.

V gene TRBV23-1 combines with J gene TRBJ1-3; no clear D. TRBV23-1 is recorded as an ORF, its role being uncertain. V lost 8 bases, J lost 4 bases, and 6 bases lay in between. This CDR3 has 11 amino acids. Here the CDR3 reads CASWPGNTIYF. The CDR3 bases are TGCGCCAGCTGGCCCGGAAACACCATATATTTT.

This CDR3 is CASSLGSHRAGYGYTF. The CDR3 bases are TGTGCCAGCAGCTTGGGGTCCCACAGGGCAGGCTATGGCTACACCTTC. The gene calls are TRBV5-4 and TRBJ1-2; possible D gene TRBD1, 6 bases. Germline values: CDR1 SGHNT, CDR2 YYREEE (reference sequence). CDR3 length equals 16 residues. Trimming took 0 bases from V and 4 from J, leaving 16 bases between them.

V usage is TRBV2 and J usage is TRBJ1-2; TRBD1 is a possible D gene (5 bases). Germline V lookup: CDR1 SNHLY, CDR2 FYNNEI. This CDR3 spans 13 amino acids. V dropped 3 bases and J dropped 8 bases, with 13 bases sitting between them. The CDR3 nucleotides are TGTGCCAGCAGTGATATGGGGACGGGCGGCTACACCTTC. As protein: CASSDMGTGGYTF. Complete variable domain (other parts from reference TRBV2 and TRBJ1-2): EPEVTQTPSHQVTQMGQEVILRCVPISNHLYFYWYRQILGQKVEFLVSFYNNEISEKSEIFDDQFSVERPDGSNFTLKIRSTKLEDSAMYFCASSDMGTGGYTFGSGTRLTVV.

J is TRBJ2-7 and V is TRBV5-1; D not certain. The V and J ends lost 7 bases and 4 bases respectively, with 21 bases between them. The CDR3 sequence is 15 residues long. The germline gives CDR1 SGHRS, CDR2 YFSETQ. CDR3 loop: CASLPAPSSLYEQYF. CDR3 in DNA: TGCGCCAGCCTCCCCGCCCCCTCTTCCTTATACGAGCAGTACTTC. The whole variable domain, filled in from reference TRBV5-1 and TRBJ2-7, reads KAGVTQTPRYLIKTRGQQVTLSCSPISGHRSVSWYQQTPGQGLQFLFEYFSETQRNKGNFPGRFSGRQFSNSRSEMNVSTLELGDSALYLCASLPAPSSLYEQYFGPGTRLTVT.

The gene calls are TRBV6-1 and TRBJ1-6; D gene unclear. This CDR3 spans 18 amino acids. Looked up from germline, CDR1 is MNHNS and CDR2 is SASEGT. Trimming took off 0 bases at V and 5 bases at J, with 17 bases between the two ends. The CDR3 nucleotides are TGTGCCAGCAGTGAAGCTAGGGTACAGTTAAACAATAATTCACCCCTCCACTTT. This sequence encodes CASSEARVQLNNNSPLHF.

This clone was seen only a few times. The chain couples TRBV29-1 to TRBJ1-5, with TRBD1 as a possible D gene (6 bases). V was trimmed by 3 bases and J by 6 bases, leaving 12 bases between them. Germline V gene data show CDR1 as SQVTM and CDR2 as ANQGSEA. CDR3 size: 13 residues. The CDR3 reads CSVEGGAGQPQHF. The CDR3 DNA is TGCAGCGTTGAGGGGGGGGCCGGTCAGCCCCAGCATTTT.

This clone was found once. V is TRBV5-1 and J is TRBJ2-2, with TRBD1 identical over 7 bases. Trimming took 5 bases from V and 5 from J; bases not matched to a gene: 9. The germline V gene encodes CDR1 SGHRS and CDR2 YFSETQ. The CDR3 runs 15 residues. CDR3 sequence (DNA): TGCGCCAGCAGGCCCCGACAGGGCGATACCGGGGAGCTGTTTTTT. Protein product: CASRPRQGDTGELFF.

V and J are TRBV7-2 and TRBJ1-5, with D perhaps matching TRBD1 (6 bases). Germline assignment: CDR1 SGHTA and CDR2 FQGNSA. The CDR3 is 15 amino acids. The V end was cut by 3 bases, the J end by 3 bases, with 12 bases between. This CDR3 is CASSFVGQNNQPQHF. DNA of the CDR3: TGTGCCAGCAGCTTCGTCGGACAGAACAATCAGCCCCAGCATTTT. The full variable domain, rest sourced from reference TRBV7-2 and TRBJ1-5, is GAGVSQSPSNKVTEKGKDVELRCDPISGHTALYWYRQSLGQGLEFLIYFQGNSAPDKSGLPSDRFSAERTGGSVSTLTIQRTQQEDSAVYLCASSFVGQNNQPQHFGDGTRLSIL.

The chain links TRBV4-2 to TRBJ2-1; the D is unclear. Germline CDR1 is LGHNA and CDR2 is YNFKEQ. V lost 4 bases and J lost 4, with 11 bases in between. There are 14 residues in the CDR3. Here the CDR3 DNA reads TGTGCCAGCAGCCCAACGATCAGTTACAATGAGCAGTTCTTC. Protein: CASSPTISYNEQFF.

The J gene is TRBJ1-4, the V gene TRBV30; the D is unclear. Trimming removed 2 bases from V and 6 bases from J, with 13 bases in between. The CDR3 loop spans 14 amino acids. The germline V gene encodes CDR1 GTSNPN and CDR2 SVGIG (reference sequence). CDR3 protein: CAWSLGLGDEKLFF. In DNA form, the CDR3 reads TGTGCCTGGAGTCTTGGCTTGGGCGATGAAAAACTGTTTTTT.

CDR3 DNA: TGTGCCAGCAGCTTGCTAGCGGGGCCCTTCAATGAGCAGTTCTTC. This translates into CASSLLAGPFNEQFF. The V call is TRBV7-2, the J call TRBJ2-1; 9 nucleotides agree with TRBD2. The germline V gene encodes CDR1 SGHTA and CDR2 FQGNSA. The CDR3 loop spans 15 amino acids. J lost 6 bases, V lost 3 bases, and 6 bases had no gene match.